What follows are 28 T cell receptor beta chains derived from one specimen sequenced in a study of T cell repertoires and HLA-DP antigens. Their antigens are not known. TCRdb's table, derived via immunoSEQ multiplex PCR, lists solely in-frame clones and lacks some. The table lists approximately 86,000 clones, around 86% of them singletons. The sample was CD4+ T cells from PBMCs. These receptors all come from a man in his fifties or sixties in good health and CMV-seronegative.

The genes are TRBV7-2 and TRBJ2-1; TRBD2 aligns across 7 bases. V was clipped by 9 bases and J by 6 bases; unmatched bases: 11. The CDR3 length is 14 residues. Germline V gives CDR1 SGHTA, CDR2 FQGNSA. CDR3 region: CASRWGGYRNEQFF. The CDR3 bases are TGTGCCAGTCGTTGGGGGGGTTACCGCAATGAGCAGTTCTTC.

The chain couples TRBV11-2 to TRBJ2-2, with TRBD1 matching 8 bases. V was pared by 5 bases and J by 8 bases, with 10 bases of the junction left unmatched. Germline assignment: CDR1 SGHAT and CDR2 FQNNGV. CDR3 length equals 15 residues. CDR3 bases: TGTGCCAGCAGCCAAGACAGGGGCCTTGGGGGGGAGCTGTTTTTT. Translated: CASSQDRGLGGELFF.

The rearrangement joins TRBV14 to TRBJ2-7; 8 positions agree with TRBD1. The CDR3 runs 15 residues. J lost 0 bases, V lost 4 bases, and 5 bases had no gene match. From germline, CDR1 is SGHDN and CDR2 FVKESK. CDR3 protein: CASSPRQGHSYEQYF. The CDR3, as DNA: TGTGCCAGCAGCCCGAGACAGGGGCACTCCTACGAGCAGTACTTC.

The CDR3, as DNA: TGTGCCAGCTCTCACGGACAGGGAAAGGATGGCTACACCTTC. Protein: CASSHGQGKDGYTF. The chain couples TRBV18 to TRBJ1-2; 8 bases are shared with TRBD1. The CDR3 loop spans 14 amino acids. Looked up from germline, CDR1 is KGHSH and CDR2 is LQKENI. V gave up 6 bases and J gave up 6 bases; unmatched junction bases: 9.

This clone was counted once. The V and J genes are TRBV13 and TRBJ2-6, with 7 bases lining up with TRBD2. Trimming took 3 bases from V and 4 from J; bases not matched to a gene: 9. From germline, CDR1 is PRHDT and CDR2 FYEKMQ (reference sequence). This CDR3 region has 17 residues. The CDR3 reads CASSFGTGGSGANVLTF. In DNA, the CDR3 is TGTGCCAGCAGCTTCGGGACCGGGGGGTCGGGGGCCAACGTCCTGACTTTC.

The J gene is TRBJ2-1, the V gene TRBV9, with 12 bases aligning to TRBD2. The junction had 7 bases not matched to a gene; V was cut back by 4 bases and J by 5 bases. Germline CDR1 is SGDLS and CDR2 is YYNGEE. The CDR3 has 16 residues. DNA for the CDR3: TGTGCCAGCAGCCTCCGGACTAGCGGGACCCACAATGAGCAGTTCTTC. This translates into CASSLRTSGTHNEQFF.

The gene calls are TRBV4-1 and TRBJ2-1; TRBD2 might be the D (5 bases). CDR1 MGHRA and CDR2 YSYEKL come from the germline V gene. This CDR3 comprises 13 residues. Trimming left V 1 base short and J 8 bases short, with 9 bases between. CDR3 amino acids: CASSQVGRDEQFF. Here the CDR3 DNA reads TGCGCCAGCAGCCAAGTCGGGCGGGATGAGCAGTTCTTC.

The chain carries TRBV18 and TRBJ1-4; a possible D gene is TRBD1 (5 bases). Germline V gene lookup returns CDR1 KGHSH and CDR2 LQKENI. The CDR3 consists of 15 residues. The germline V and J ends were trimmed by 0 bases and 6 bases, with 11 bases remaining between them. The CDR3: CASSPPQGGDEKLFF. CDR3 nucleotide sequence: TGTGCCAGCTCACCACCGCAGGGTGGGGATGAAAAACTGTTTTTT.

The CDR3 DNA is TGTGCCTGGAGTGAGGCCCGGGGGGTAGCCAAAAACATTCAGTACTTC. As protein: CAWSEARGVAKNIQYF. V is TRBV30 and J is TRBJ2-4; 7 nucleotides match TRBD2. Germline-derived CDR1 and CDR2 are GTSNPN and SVGIG (reference sequence). CDR3 length equals 16 residues. J was trimmed by 0 bases and V by 1 base; bases with no gene match: 6. The whole variable domain, remainder taken from reference TRBV30 and TRBJ2-4, is SQTIHQWPATLVQPVGSPLSLECTVEGTSNPNLYWYRQAAGRGLQLLFYSVGIGQISSEVPQNLSASRPQDRQFILSSKKLLLSDSGFYLCAWSEARGVAKNIQYFGAGTRLSVL.

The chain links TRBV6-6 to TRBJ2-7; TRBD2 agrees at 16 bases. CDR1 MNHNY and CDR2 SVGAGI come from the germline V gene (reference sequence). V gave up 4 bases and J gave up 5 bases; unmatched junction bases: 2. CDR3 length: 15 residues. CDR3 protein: CASSSGTSGRDEQYF. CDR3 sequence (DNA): TGTGCCAGCAGTTCGGGGACTAGCGGGAGGGACGAGCAGTACTTC.

CDR3 loop: CASSPPGRGSGNTIYF. The CDR3 DNA follows: TGTGCCAGCTCACCACCGGGAAGGGGATCTGGAAACACCATATATTTT. The rearrangement uses TRBV18 and TRBJ1-3; a possible D gene is TRBD1 (5 bases). The germline V and J ends were trimmed by 0 bases and 1 base, with 10 bases remaining between them. From germline, CDR1 is KGHSH and CDR2 LQKENI. CDR3 length equals 16 residues.

This CDR3 reads CASTGQATLRINYGYTF. CDR3 in DNA: TGTGCCAGTACTGGACAAGCAACACTCCGAATTAACTATGGCTACACCTTC. The gene calls are TRBV19 and TRBJ1-2; maybe TRBD1 (5 bases). Trimming cost V 7 bases and J 1 base, with 22 bases left between them. This CDR3 contains 17 residues. Germline CDR1 LNHDA, CDR2 SQIVND (reference sequence).

CDR3 protein: CASSLQGTGYEQYF. In DNA, the CDR3 is TGCGCCAGCAGCTTGCAGGGAACCGGCTACGAGCAGTACTTC. The chain is built from TRBV5-1 and TRBJ2-7, with TRBD1 as a possible D gene (5 bases). The CDR3 length is 14 residues. Trimming left V 1 base short and J 3 bases short, with 11 bases between. The germline CDR1 and CDR2 sequences are SGHRS and YFSETQ.

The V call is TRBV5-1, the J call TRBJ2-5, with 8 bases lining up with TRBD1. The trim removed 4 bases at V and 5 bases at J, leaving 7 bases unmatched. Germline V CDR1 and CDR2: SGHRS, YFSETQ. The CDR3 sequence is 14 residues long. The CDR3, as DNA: TGCGCCAGCAGCCCGGACAGGGAGAGGGAGACCCAGTACTTC. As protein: CASSPDRERETQYF.

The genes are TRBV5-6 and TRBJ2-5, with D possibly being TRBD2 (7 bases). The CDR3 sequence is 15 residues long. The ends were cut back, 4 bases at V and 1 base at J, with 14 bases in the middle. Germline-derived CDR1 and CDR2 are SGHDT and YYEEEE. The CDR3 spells CASSPPGGRQETQYF. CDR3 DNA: TGTGCCAGCAGCCCTCCCGGGGGGCGCCAAGAGACCCAGTACTTC.

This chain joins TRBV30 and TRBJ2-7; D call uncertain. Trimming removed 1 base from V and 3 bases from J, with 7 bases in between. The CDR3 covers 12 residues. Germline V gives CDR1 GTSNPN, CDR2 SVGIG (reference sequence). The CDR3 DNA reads TGTGCCTGGAGTGGCTTGATCTACGAGCAGTACTTC. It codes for CAWSGLIYEQYF. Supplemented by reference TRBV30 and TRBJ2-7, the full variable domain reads SQTIHQWPATLVQPVGSPLSLECTVEGTSNPNLYWYRQAAGRGLQLLFYSVGIGQISSEVPQNLSASRPQDRQFILSSKKLLLSDSGFYLCAWSGLIYEQYFGPGTRLTVT.

The CDR3 sequence is CATSSARRGYGYTF. Written as DNA, the CDR3 is TGTGCCACCAGCAGCGCCCGCCGGGGCTATGGCTACACCTTC. This rearrangement joins TRBV15 to TRBJ1-2; D unclear. The CDR3 runs 14 residues. Trimming shortened V by 3 bases and J by 4 bases, and 12 bases separated the two germline ends. The germline V gene has CDR1 LNHNV and CDR2 YYDKDF (reference sequence).

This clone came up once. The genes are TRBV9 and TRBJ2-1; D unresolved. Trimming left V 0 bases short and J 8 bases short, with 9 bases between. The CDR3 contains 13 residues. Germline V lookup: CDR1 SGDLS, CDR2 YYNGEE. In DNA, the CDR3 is TGTGCCAGCAGCGTAGAGTGGTGGGATGAGCAGTTCTTC. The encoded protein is CASSVEWWDEQFF.

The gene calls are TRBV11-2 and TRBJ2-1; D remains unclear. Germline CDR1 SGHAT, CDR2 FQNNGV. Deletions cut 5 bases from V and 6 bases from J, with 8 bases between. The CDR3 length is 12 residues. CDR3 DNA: TGTGCCAGCAGCCCCACTGGCAATGAGCAGTTCTTC. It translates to CASSPTGNEQFF.

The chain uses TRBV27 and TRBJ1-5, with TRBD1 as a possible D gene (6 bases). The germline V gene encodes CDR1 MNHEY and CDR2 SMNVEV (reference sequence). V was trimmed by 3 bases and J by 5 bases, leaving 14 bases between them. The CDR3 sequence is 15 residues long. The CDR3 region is CASSFQGGLYQPQHF. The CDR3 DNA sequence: TGTGCCAGCAGTTTTCAAGGGGGGCTCTATCAGCCCCAGCATTTT.

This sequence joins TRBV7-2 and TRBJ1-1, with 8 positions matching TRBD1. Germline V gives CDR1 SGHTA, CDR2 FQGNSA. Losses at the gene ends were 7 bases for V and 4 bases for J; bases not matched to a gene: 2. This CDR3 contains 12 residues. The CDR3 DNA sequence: TGTGCCAGCACAGGGGGCACCACTGAAGCTTTCTTT. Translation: CASTGGTTEAFF.

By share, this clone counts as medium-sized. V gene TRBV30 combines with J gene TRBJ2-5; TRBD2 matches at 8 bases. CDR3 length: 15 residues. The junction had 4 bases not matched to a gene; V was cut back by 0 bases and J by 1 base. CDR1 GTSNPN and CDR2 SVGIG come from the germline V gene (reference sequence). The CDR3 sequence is CAWSVRGGLQETQYF. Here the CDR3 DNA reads TGTGCCTGGAGTGTACGGGGGGGCCTCCAAGAGACCCAGTACTTC.

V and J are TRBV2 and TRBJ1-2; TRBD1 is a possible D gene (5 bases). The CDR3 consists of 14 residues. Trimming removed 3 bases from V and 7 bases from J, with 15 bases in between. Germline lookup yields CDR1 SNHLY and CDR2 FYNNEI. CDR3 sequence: CASSDGDVFSGYTF. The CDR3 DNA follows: TGTGCCAGCAGTGACGGGGACGTATTCAGTGGCTACACCTTC.

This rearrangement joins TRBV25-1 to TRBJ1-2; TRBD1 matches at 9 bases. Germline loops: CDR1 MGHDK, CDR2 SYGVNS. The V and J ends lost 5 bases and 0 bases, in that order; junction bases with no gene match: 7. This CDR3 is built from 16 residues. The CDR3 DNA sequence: TGTGCCAGCAGTACCCGGGACAGGGCTCCTAACTATGGCTACACCTTC. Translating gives CASSTRDRAPNYGYTF.

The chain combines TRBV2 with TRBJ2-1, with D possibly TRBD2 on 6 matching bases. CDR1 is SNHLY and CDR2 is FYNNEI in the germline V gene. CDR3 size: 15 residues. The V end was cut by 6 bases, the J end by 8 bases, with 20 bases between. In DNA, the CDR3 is TGTGCCAGCAGCGAGAGCGGGCGGTCGAGCTATGAGCAGTTCTTC. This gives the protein CASSESGRSSYEQFF.

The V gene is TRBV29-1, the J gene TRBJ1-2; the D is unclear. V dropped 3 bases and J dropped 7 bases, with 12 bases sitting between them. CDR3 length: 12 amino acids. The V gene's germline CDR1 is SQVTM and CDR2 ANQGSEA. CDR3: CSVDDHQLGYTF. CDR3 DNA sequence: TGCAGCGTTGATGACCACCAACTTGGCTACACCTTC.

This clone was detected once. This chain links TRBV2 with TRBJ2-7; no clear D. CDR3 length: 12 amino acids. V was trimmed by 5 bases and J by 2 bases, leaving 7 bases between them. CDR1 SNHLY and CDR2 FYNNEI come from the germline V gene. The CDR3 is CASSKSTYEQYF. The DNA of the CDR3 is TGTGCCAGCAGTAAATCAACCTACGAGCAGTACTTC. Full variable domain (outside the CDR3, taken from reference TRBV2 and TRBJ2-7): EPEVTQTPSHQVTQMGQEVILRCVPISNHLYFYWYRQILGQKVEFLVSFYNNEISEKSEIFDDQFSVERPDGSNFTLKIRSTKLEDSAMYFCASSKSTYEQYFGPGTRLTVT.

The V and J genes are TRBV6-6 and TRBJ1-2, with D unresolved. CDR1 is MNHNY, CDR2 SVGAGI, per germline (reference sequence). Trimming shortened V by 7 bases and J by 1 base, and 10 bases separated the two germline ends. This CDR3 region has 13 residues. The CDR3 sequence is CASTPSSNYGYTF. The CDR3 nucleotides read TGTGCCAGCACGCCCTCAAGTAACTATGGCTACACCTTC.